This T cell receptor beta chain came from a study of cytomegalovirus exposure and HLA in healthy donors. The CDR3 length is 14 residues. Trimming left V 4 bases short and J 6 bases short, with 16 bases between. From germline, CDR1 is SQVTM and CDR2 ANQGSEA. PCR amplification relied on 60 Vbeta primers (plus 13 Jbeta primers). Produced via immunoSEQ multiplex PCR; TCRdb's table is partial and in-frame only. This sample has about 180,000 clones, with about 80% found just once. About this clone: What it recognizes is unknown.

Study-wide findings and caveats: Fewer N-insertions (relative to the roughly 660-donor mean) were reportedly seen in an Asian-associated ancestry cluster in a later analysis. An analysis was carried out at a later point. It showed that HLA-associated TCR beta chains were more clonally expanded than equally common non-associated chains.

The sequence derives from a woman aged 30 to 39 in good health and CMV-seronegative. The V gene is TRBV29-1, the J gene TRBJ2-1; tentatively, D is TRBD2 (6 bases). Sequences were obtained from PBMCs. As DNA, the CDR3 is TGCAGCGTTGTTCCCCGACTAGGGCGCAATGAGCAGTTCTTC. It encodes CSVVPRLGRNEQFF.